This entry is about one TCR beta chain. The entry originates in a study of OX40 agonist ivuxolimab in advanced cancers. Across the whole study: Patients in dose escalation had liver, melanoma, kidney or head and neck cancers.

Clones were read by immunoSEQ multiplex PCR, and TCRdb kept only the in-frame ones, dropping some. In the table there are approximately 90,000 clones, 91% of which are singletons. Trimming took 4 bases from V and 2 from J; bases not matched to a gene: 4. CDR3 size: 16 residues. In germline, CDR1 is SGHTA, CDR2 FQGTGA. The TCR sequence derives from an adult with an advanced solid tumor such as melanoma, head and neck, liver or kidney cancer. This sequence joins TRBV7-3 and TRBJ2-7; 14 bases fit TRBD2. The specimen was CD4+ or CD8+ T cells sorted from blood, collected in a trial of the OX40 agonist ivuxolimab. Here the CDR3 DNA reads TGTGCCAGCAGCTGGAGGACTAGCGGGAGGACCTACGAGCAGTACTTC. Protein: CASSWRTSGRTYEQYF.